This T cell receptor (beta chain) was identified during a study of blood T cell repertoires in COVID-19. Study as a whole: The analysed material was cDNA or gDNA that came from T cells, B-cell-depleted T cells, or PBMCs.

V trimming: 0 bases; J trimming: 5 bases; junction bases outside the gene matches: 5. The CDR3 consists of 15 residues. From germline, CDR1 is MNHEY and CDR2 SVGAGI. Profiled with immunoSEQ multiplex PCR; TCRdb holds only in-frame clones, not every one. The profile covers approximately 280,000 clones, with about 89% appearing a single time and roughly 5.1% taken by the ten largest. This sequence joins TRBV6-5 and TRBJ1-1; TRBD1 agrees at 8 bases. The sample was peripheral blood. The receptor comes from a man aged 35-49 years with acute or convalescent COVID-19. The CDR3: CASSYSNRGVTEAFF. In nucleotides, the CDR3 is TGTGCCAGCAGTTACTCGAACAGGGGGGTTACTGAAGCTTTCTTT.